A selection of T cell receptor beta chains follows, all from one sample in a study of blood T cells in healthy people across ages. TCRdb processed the 5' RACE reads anew with MiXCR; each CDR3 protein has one entry. The sample has more than 700,000 distinct CDR3 sequences, 50% to 65% seen once. Source material: blood. The receptor set was obtained from a man older than 75 in good health. CDR3s include the opening cysteine and the closing phenylalanine or tryptophan. Fields, in order: D gene, J gene, CDR3 length, clone size, V gene, CDR3 protein, CDR3 DNA. D genes are given only for firm matches. Rows give clone size only sometimes, using once, few, many, or a class for an expanded clone.

d_call: TRBD2; j_call: TRBJ2-1; cdr3_length: 15; clone_size: NA; v_call: TRBV20-1; cdr3_aa: CSASIAGGHYNEQFF; cdr3_nt: TGCAGTGCGTCCATAGCGGGAGGACACTACAATGAGCAGTTCTTC
d_call: TRBD2; j_call: TRBJ2-1; cdr3_length: 15; clone_size: few; v_call: TRBV3-1; cdr3_aa: CASSQWGSGNNEQFF; cdr3_nt: TGTGCCAGCAGCCAGTGGGGTAGCGGGAACAATGAGCAGTTCTTC
d_call: NA; j_call: TRBJ2-7; cdr3_length: 12; clone_size: few; v_call: TRBV20-1; cdr3_aa: CSASTKTDEQYF; cdr3_nt: TGCAGTGCGTCGACTAAAACTGACGAGCAGTACTTC
d_call: NA; j_call: TRBJ2-1; cdr3_length: 13; clone_size: NA; v_call: TRBV6-5; cdr3_aa: CASSPLQSNEQFF; cdr3_nt: TGTGCCAGCAGTCCCCTTCAGTCGAATGAGCAGTTCTTC
d_call: NA; j_call: TRBJ2-3; cdr3_length: 14; clone_size: few; v_call: TRBV5-1; cdr3_aa: CASREQRVTDTQYF; cdr3_nt: TGCGCCAGCAGGGAACAGAGGGTCACAGATACGCAGTATTTT
d_call: NA; j_call: TRBJ2-7; cdr3_length: 13; clone_size: NA; v_call: TRBV3-1; cdr3_aa: CASSSSTVYEQYF; cdr3_nt: TGTGCCAGCAGCTCATCGACCGTTTACGAGCAGTACTTC
d_call: NA; j_call: TRBJ2-3; cdr3_length: 13; clone_size: few; v_call: TRBV5-1; cdr3_aa: CASSATSTDTQYF; cdr3_nt: TGCGCCAGCAGCGCAACTAGCACAGATACGCAGTATTTT
d_call: TRBD1; j_call: TRBJ2-2; cdr3_length: 15; clone_size: NA; v_call: TRBV10-3; cdr3_aa: CAISPDRVNTGELFF; cdr3_nt: TGTGCCATCAGTCCGGACAGGGTAAACACCGGGGAGCTGTTTTTT
d_call: TRBD1; j_call: TRBJ2-7; cdr3_length: 16; clone_size: few; v_call: TRBV20-1; cdr3_aa: CSARRVGTVSSYEQYF; cdr3_nt: TGCAGTGCTAGGAGGGTGGGGACAGTAAGCTCCTACGAGCAGTACTTC
d_call: TRBD2; j_call: TRBJ2-1; cdr3_length: 15; clone_size: NA; v_call: TRBV7-8; cdr3_aa: CAGSRGGYSYNEQFF; cdr3_nt: TGTGCCGGCTCCCGGGGGGGTTACTCCTACAATGAGCAGTTCTTC
d_call: NA; j_call: TRBJ2-5; cdr3_length: 17; clone_size: few; v_call: TRBV2; cdr3_aa: CASCPDSDGTPRETQYF; cdr3_nt: TGTGCCAGTTGTCCAGATTCGGACGGAACACCACGGGAGACCCAGTACTTC
d_call: TRBD2; j_call: TRBJ2-7; cdr3_length: 15; clone_size: NA; v_call: TRBV7-2; cdr3_aa: CASSSTSGRAGEQYF; cdr3_nt: TGTGCCAGCAGCTCGACTAGCGGGAGGGCGGGAGAGCAGTACTTC
d_call: TRBD2; j_call: TRBJ2-4; cdr3_length: 16; clone_size: NA; v_call: TRBV20-1; cdr3_aa: CSAGPRLALAKNIQYF; cdr3_nt: TGCAGTGCTGGCCCAAGACTAGCCCTGGCCAAAAACATTCAGTACTTC
d_call: NA; j_call: TRBJ1-1; cdr3_length: 15; clone_size: once; v_call: TRBV7-3; cdr3_aa: CASSSSPGANTEAFF; cdr3_nt: TGTGCCAGCAGCTCAAGCCCAGGGGCGAACACTGAAGCTTTCTTT
d_call: NA; j_call: TRBJ2-5; cdr3_length: 14; clone_size: few; v_call: TRBV7-9; cdr3_aa: CASSSGKVGETQYF; cdr3_nt: TGTGCCAGCAGCTCCGGGAAAGTTGGAGAGACCCAGTACTTC
d_call: TRBD2; j_call: TRBJ2-7; cdr3_length: 16; clone_size: NA; v_call: TRBV4-1; cdr3_aa: CASSQGNLAVTYEQYF; cdr3_nt: TGCGCCAGCAGCCAAGGGAACCTAGCGGTTACCTACGAGCAGTACTTC
d_call: TRBD2; j_call: TRBJ2-1; cdr3_length: 16; clone_size: NA; v_call: TRBV12-5; cdr3_aa: CASGRVRGLAGREQFF; cdr3_nt: TGTGCTAGTGGAAGAGTAAGGGGACTAGCGGGTAGGGAGCAGTTCTTC
d_call: TRBD1; j_call: TRBJ1-2; cdr3_length: 16; clone_size: NA; v_call: TRBV12-3/TRBV12-4; cdr3_aa: CASSRRTGGSNYGYTF; cdr3_nt: TGTGCCAGCAGTCGAAGAACAGGGGGCAGCAACTATGGCTACACCTTC